Below, 19 T cell receptor beta chains from the same sample are listed, as sequenced in a study of cytomegalovirus exposure and HLA in healthy donors. The PCR contained 60 Vbeta and 13 Jbeta primers. The assay was immunoSEQ multiplex PCR, and TCRdb's table has in-frame clones only and misses some. The top ten clones hold roughly 3% of a sample with fewer than 150,000 clones, 78% of them seen once. The sequenced sample consisted of PBMCs. Source of these receptors: a male donor in good health and CMV-seronegative.

The V call is TRBV7-9, the J call TRBJ2-1, with a tentative D call TRBD2 (5 bases). This CDR3 has 17 amino acids. CDR1 SEHNR and CDR2 FQNEAQ come from the germline V gene (reference sequence). V lost 1 base to trimming and J lost 0 bases, with 13 bases between them. The CDR3, as DNA: TGTGCCAGCAGCTTAGGGGCCAGACGGGGCTCCTACAATGAGCAGTTCTTC. Translated, it gives CASSLGARRGSYNEQFF.

In DNA, the CDR3 is TGTGCCAGCACCGCAGGGGGCCTGAACACTGAAGCTTTCTTT. Amino acids: CASTAGGLNTEAFF. The chain uses TRBV5-4 and TRBJ1-1; 8 positions match TRBD1. V was pared by 6 bases and J by 0 bases, with 4 bases of the junction left unmatched. Germline V lookup: CDR1 SGHNT, CDR2 YYREEE (reference sequence). This CDR3 has 14 residues.

CDR3 loop: CASTPTPYRAKNIQYF. CDR3 in DNA: TGTGCCAGCACCCCGACCCCCTACAGAGCCAAAAACATTCAGTACTTC. This chain uses TRBV9 with TRBJ2-4; no clear D gene. CDR3 length: 16 amino acids. Per the germline V gene, CDR1 is SGDLS and CDR2 is YYNGEE. Trimming left V 6 bases short and J 0 bases short, with 16 bases between. Looking up the rest from reference TRBV9 and TRBJ2-4 gives the full variable domain: DSGVTQTPKHLITATGQRVTLRCSPRSGDLSVYWYQQSLDQGLQFLIQYYNGEERAKGNILERFSAQQFPDLHSELNLSSLELGDSALYFCASTPTPYRAKNIQYFGAGTRLSVL.

The rearrangement uses TRBV5-1 and TRBJ2-7, with a weak D call TRBD2 (5 bases). The CDR3 is 17 residues long. Trimming took 0 bases from V and 0 from J, leaving 16 bases between them. Germline assignment: CDR1 SGHRS and CDR2 YFSETQ. For the CDR3, the DNA is TGCGCCAGCAGCTTGGTACCGGTCGCGGGCCGCTCCTACGAGCAGTACTTC. Translated, it gives CASSLVPVAGRSYEQYF.

By sample share, this clone is medium-sized. Other DNA sequences in the same sample also yield this CDR3. V usage is TRBV12-5 and J usage is TRBJ2-7, with TRBD1 matching over 7 bases. CDR3 length: 14 amino acids. Germline lookup yields CDR1 LGHNT and CDR2 FRNRAP. Trimming at V came to 7 bases and at J to 0 bases, leaving 6 bases not matched to a gene. The CDR3 here is CASVPGQSSYEQYF. The CDR3 DNA sequence: TGTGCTAGTGTGCCGGGACAGTCCTCCTACGAGCAGTACTTC.

This clone was seen only once. This chain links TRBV9 with TRBJ2-4, with no clear D. The V gene lost 3 bases and the J gene lost 6 bases, with 4 bases spanning the gap. Per germline, CDR1 SGDLS and CDR2 YYNGEE. The CDR3 covers 11 residues. CDR3: CASSALNIQYF. CDR3 nucleotide sequence: TGTGCCAGCAGCGCCCTAAACATTCAGTACTTC. The whole variable domain, filled in from reference TRBV9 and TRBJ2-4, reads DSGVTQTPKHLITATGQRVTLRCSPRSGDLSVYWYQQSLDQGLQFLIQYYNGEERAKGNILERFSAQQFPDLHSELNLSSLELGDSALYFCASSALNIQYFGAGTRLSVL.

This clone was observed a handful of times. The DNA of the CDR3 is TGTGCCAGCAGCAGGGACTTCGGACAGGATTCACCCCTCCACTTT. This codes for CASSRDFGQDSPLHF. The chain joins TRBV5-6 to TRBJ1-6; 7 bases map to TRBD1. With V trimmed by 4 bases and J by 8 bases, 9 bases remained unmatched. The CDR3 has 15 residues. The V gene's germline CDR1 is SGHDT and CDR2 YYEEEE. Variable domain in full (rest from reference TRBV5-6 and TRBJ1-6): DAGVTQSPTHLIKTRGQQVTLRCSPKSGHDTVSWYQQALGQGPQFIFQYYEEEERQRGNFPDRFSGHQFPNYSSELNVNALLLGDSALYLCASSRDFGQDSPLHFGNGTRLTVT.

The rearrangement uses TRBV5-1 and TRBJ2-7; 11 positions agree with TRBD2. The CDR3 runs 14 residues. Germline-derived CDR1 and CDR2 are SGHRS and YFSETQ. After removal of 4 bases from V and 2 bases from J, the junction contained 2 bases not matched to a gene. The CDR3 region is CASSVGLAAYEQYF. In DNA form, the CDR3 reads TGCGCCAGCAGCGTGGGACTAGCGGCCTACGAGCAGTACTTC.

This clone was recorded a few times. This chain connects TRBV14 to TRBJ2-7; D may be TRBD2 (5 bases). V lost 4 bases and J 5 bases, leaving 6 bases between the germline ends. From germline, CDR1 is SGHDN and CDR2 FVKESK. The length of the CDR3 is 11 residues. This CDR3 reads CASSRGHEQYF. CDR3 bases: TGTGCCAGCAGCCGAGGGCACGAGCAGTACTTC.

This chain joins TRBV28 and TRBJ2-7; possible D gene TRBD2, 5 bases. Germline lookup yields CDR1 MDHEN and CDR2 SYDVKM. The CDR3 consists of 14 residues. Trimming pared 3 bases from V and 7 bases from J, leaving 16 bases between. CDR3 nucleotide sequence: TGTGCCAGCAGTTTCTCCGGGGATTCGGGGGAGCAGTACTTC. As protein: CASSFSGDSGEQYF.

This chain uses TRBV5-1 with TRBJ1-1; perhaps TRBD1 as D (5 bases). The V end lost 1 base, the J end lost 6 bases, and 10 bases lay between the germline ends. This CDR3 is built from 13 residues. Germline V gives CDR1 SGHRS, CDR2 YFSETQ. The CDR3 protein is CASSLQGSPEAFF. For the CDR3, the DNA is TGCGCCAGCAGCTTGCAGGGTTCCCCTGAAGCTTTCTTT.

The chain employs TRBV5-4 and TRBJ1-1; 8 bases agree with TRBD1. CDR1 SGHNT and CDR2 YYREEE come from the germline V gene (reference sequence). The junction had 11 bases not matched to a gene; V was cut back by 4 bases and J by 6 bases. The CDR3 loop spans 15 amino acids. The CDR3 sequence: CASSRKTGGRSEAFF. As DNA, the CDR3 is TGTGCCAGCAGCAGGAAAACAGGGGGGAGGTCTGAAGCTTTCTTT.

The rearrangement joins TRBV4-1 to TRBJ1-2; 10 bases align to TRBD1. The length of the CDR3 is 17 residues. CDR1 MGHRA and CDR2 YSYEKL come from the germline V gene. V lost 0 bases and J lost 8; bases outside the gene matches: 12. CDR3 nucleotides: TGCGCCAGCAGCCAAGAATGGGTGGGACAGGGGCCCCGAGGCTACACCTTC. Protein: CASSQEWVGQGPRGYTF.

The chain links TRBV27 to TRBJ1-2; TRBD1 is a possible D gene (5 bases). The germline gives CDR1 MNHEY, CDR2 SMNVEV (reference sequence). This CDR3 comprises 14 residues. Deletions cut 0 bases from V and 7 bases from J, with 12 bases between. DNA for the CDR3: TGTGCCAGCAGTTTATCCGGACAAGCTGGTGGCTACACCTTC. Translating it yields CASSLSGQAGGYTF.

This rearrangement joins TRBV5-1 to TRBJ2-3; 9 bases agree with TRBD2. CDR1 is SGHRS, CDR2 YFSETQ, per germline. Trimming removed 3 bases from V and 0 bases from J; junction bases left unmatched: 5. The CDR3 totals 16 residues. DNA of the CDR3: TGCGCCAGCAGCTCCGGGACTAGCCGTAGCACAGATACGCAGTATTTT. Translated, it gives CASSSGTSRSTDTQYF.

The V gene is TRBV7-2, the J gene TRBJ1-1, with TRBD1 matching 7 bases. The trim removed 1 base at V and 4 bases at J, leaving 6 bases unmatched. CDR3 length equals 15 residues. From germline, CDR1 is SGHTA and CDR2 FQGNSA. CDR3 sequence reads: CASSLETGAITEAFF. Here the CDR3 DNA reads TGTGCCAGCAGCTTAGAAACAGGGGCAATCACTGAAGCTTTCTTT.

The chain recombines TRBV6-1 with TRBJ2-7, with a possible D match to TRBD2 (6 bases). V gave up 7 bases and J gave up 2 bases, with 12 bases separating them. Germline V gene lookup returns CDR1 MNHNS and CDR2 SASEGT. This CDR3 contains 13 residues. The CDR3 here is CASTPAGPYEQYF. The CDR3, as DNA: TGTGCCAGCACCCCCGCGGGGCCCTACGAGCAGTACTTC.

The chain has TRBV5-4 and TRBJ2-1; D ambiguous. Germline CDR1 is SGHNT and CDR2 is YYREEE (reference sequence). This CDR3 has 17 amino acids. V lost 1 base, J lost 0 bases, and 14 bases lay in between. The CDR3 spells CASSLRSVSGSYNEQFF. Here the CDR3 DNA reads TGTGCCAGCAGCTTGAGGAGTGTCTCGGGCTCCTACAATGAGCAGTTCTTC.

The chain recombines TRBV2 with TRBJ1-1; 10 nucleotides agree with TRBD1. Germline assignment: CDR1 SNHLY and CDR2 FYNNEI. Germline trimming cut 5 bases from V and 7 bases from J; bases unmatched to any gene: 4. There are 13 residues in the CDR3. The CDR3 is CASSRDRGSEAFF. The CDR3 nucleotides are TGTGCCAGCAGTAGGGACAGGGGAAGTGAAGCTTTCTTT.